This TCR beta chain was captured by sequencing in a study of cytomegalovirus exposure and HLA in healthy donors. This clone was counted between two and nine times. The CDR3 has 16 residues. Trimming shortened V by 0 bases and J by 2 bases, and 9 bases separated the two germline ends. The germline CDR1 and CDR2 sequences are SGDLS and YYNGEE. PCR was performed using 60 Vbeta and 13 Jbeta primers. TCRdb's copy holds only in-frame clones and misses some; the assay was immunoSEQ multiplex PCR. The profile shows about 170,000 clones, 73% of them singletons. The chain joins TRBV9 to TRBJ2-6, with D possibly TRBD1 on 5 matching bases. The receptor comes from a woman aged 18-30 years in good health and CMV-seropositive. Sequencing was performed on PBMCs. The CDR3, as DNA: TGTGCCAGCAGCGTAGGCAGGGCCCCTGGGGCCAACGTCCTGACTTTC. Its translation is CASSVGRAPGANVLTF.